Reported below is one TCR beta chain. Its specificity is unknown. Trimming took off 4 bases at V and 0 bases at J, with 15 bases between the two ends. Per germline, CDR1 SGDLS and CDR2 YYNGEE. This CDR3 comprises 16 residues. Clones were sequenced by immunoSEQ multiplex PCR, and TCRdb holds only the in-frame ones, with some missing. The table shows roughly 660,000 clones, with 90% occurring only once. These data belong to a study of shared clonotypes between healthy human individuals. Study-level information: Three plates were used per donor for CD4 naive, three for CD4 memory, two for CD8 naive and one for CD8 memory.

CD8 memory pooled CD45RO+ cells and CCR7-negative CD45RA+ TemRA cells. Study findings and constraints: Shared across a few donors were roughly 5% of the naive CD4 clonotypes. Against clonotypes common to all four donors, non-shared ones had lower generation probabilities.

Sequenced: memory CD8+ T cells from PBMCs. The subset denotes: CD45RO+ cells pooled with CCR7-negative TemRA cells. The source of this sequence is a man younger than 30 in good health. Some clones in this sample may be carry-over from other donors' samples. The chain combines TRBV9 with TRBJ2-3, with TRBD1 as a possible D gene (6 bases). The CDR3 sequence is CASSLKTGASTDTQYF. CDR3 coding DNA: TGTGCCAGCAGCCTTAAGACAGGCGCGAGCACAGATACGCAGTATTTT.